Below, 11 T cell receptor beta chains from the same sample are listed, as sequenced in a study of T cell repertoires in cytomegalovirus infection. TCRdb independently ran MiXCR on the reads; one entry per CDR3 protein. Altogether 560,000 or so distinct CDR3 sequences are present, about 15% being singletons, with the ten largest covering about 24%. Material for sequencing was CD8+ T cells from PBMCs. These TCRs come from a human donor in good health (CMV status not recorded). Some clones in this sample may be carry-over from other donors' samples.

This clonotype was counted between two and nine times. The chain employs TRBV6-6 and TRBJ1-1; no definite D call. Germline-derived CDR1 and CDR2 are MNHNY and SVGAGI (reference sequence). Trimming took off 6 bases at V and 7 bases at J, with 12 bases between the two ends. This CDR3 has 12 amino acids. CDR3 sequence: CASSHEGFEAFF. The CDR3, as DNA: TGTGCCAGCAGCCACGAGGGTTTTGAAGCTTTCTTT.

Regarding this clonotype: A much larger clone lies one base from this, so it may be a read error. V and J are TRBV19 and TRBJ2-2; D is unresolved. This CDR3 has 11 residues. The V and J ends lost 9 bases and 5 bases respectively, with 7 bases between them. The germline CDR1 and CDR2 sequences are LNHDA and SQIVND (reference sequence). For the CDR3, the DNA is TGTGCCAGCAGATATACCGGGGAGCTGTTTTTT. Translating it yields CASRYTGELFF. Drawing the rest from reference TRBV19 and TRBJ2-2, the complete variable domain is DGGITQSPKYLFRKEGQNVTLSCEQNLNHDAMYWYRQDPGQGLRLIYYSQIVNDFQKGDIAEGYSVSREKKESFPLTVTSAQKNPTAFYLCASRYTGELFFGEGSRLTVL.

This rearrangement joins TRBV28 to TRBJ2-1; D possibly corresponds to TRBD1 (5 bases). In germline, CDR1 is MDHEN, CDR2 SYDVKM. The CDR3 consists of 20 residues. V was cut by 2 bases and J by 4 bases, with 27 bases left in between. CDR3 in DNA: TGTGCCAGCAGTTTAATTCGCACCAATTACAGGACCTCCTTGTACAATGAGCAGTTCTTC. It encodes CASSLIRTNYRTSLYNEQFF.

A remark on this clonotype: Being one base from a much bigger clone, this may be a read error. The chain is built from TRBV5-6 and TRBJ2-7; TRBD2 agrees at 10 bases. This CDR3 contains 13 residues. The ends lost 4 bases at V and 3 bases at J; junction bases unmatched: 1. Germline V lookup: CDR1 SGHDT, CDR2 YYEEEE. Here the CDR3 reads CASSASGGYEQYF. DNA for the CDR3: TGTGCCAGCAGCGCTAGCGGGGGCTACGAGCAGTACTTC.

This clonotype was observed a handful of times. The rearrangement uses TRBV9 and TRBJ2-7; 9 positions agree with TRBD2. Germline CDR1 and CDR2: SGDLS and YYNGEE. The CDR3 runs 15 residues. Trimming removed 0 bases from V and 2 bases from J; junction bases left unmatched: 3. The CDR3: CASSVGGGGAYEQYF. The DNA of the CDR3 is TGTGCCAGCAGCGTAGGAGGCGGGGGGGCCTACGAGCAGTACTTC.

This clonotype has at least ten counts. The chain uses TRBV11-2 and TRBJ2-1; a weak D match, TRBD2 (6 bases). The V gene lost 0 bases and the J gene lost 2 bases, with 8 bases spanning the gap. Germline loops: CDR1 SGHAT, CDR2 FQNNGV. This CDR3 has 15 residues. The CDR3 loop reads CASSLEAGPYNEQFF. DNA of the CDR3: TGTGCCAGCAGCTTAGAGGCGGGACCCTACAATGAGCAGTTCTTC.

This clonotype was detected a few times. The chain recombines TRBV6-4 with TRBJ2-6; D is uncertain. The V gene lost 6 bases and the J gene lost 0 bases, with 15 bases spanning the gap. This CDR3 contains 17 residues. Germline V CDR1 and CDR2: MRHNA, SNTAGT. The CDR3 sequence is CASSDLPQSSGANVLTF. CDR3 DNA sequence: TGTGCCAGCAGCGACCTACCTCAGAGCTCTGGGGCCAACGTCCTGACTTTC.

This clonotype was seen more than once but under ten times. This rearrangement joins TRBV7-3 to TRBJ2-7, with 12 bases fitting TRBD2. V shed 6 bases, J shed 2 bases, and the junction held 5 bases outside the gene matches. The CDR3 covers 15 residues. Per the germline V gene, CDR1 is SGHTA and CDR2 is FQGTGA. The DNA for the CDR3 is TGTGCCAGCAGGTCACTAGCGGGAGGCACCTACGAGCAGTACTTC. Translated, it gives CASRSLAGGTYEQYF.

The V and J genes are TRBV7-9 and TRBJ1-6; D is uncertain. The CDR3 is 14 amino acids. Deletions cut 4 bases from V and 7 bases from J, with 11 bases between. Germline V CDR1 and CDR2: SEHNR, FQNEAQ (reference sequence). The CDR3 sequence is CASSSHTENSPLHF. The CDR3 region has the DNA TGTGCCAGCAGCTCCCATACAGAGAATTCACCCCTCCACTTT.

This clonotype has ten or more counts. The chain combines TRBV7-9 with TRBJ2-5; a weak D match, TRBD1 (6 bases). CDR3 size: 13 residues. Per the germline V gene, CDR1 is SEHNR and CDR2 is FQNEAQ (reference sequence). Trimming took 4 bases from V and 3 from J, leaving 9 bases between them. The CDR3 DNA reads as TGTGCCAGCAGCTCCCCAGGGGAAGAGACCCAGTACTTC. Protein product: CASSSPGEETQYF.

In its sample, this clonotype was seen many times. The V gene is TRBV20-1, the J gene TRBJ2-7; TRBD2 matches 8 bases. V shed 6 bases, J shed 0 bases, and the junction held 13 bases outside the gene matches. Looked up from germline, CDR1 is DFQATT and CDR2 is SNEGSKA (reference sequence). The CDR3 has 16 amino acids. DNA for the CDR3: TGCAGTGCCAAACTAGGCGGGGGGCTGAGCTCCTACGAGCAGTACTTC. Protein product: CSAKLGGGLSSYEQYF.